Below, one T cell receptor (beta chain) is given with its context. This specimen comes from a study of monozygotic twins with inflammatory bowel disease. TCRdb re-called the 5' RACE reads, yielding one record per CDR3 amino acid sequence without DNA. The sample's table shows 140,000 to 150,000 distinct CDR3 sequences. This clonotype originated in a human donor with ulcerative colitis or Crohn's disease, or a healthy co-twin of an affected twin (not recorded which). Material for sequencing was blood.

The CDR3 sequence is CASSYWGKGRDYGYTF. The chain employs TRBV6-5 and TRBJ1-2. There are 16 residues in the CDR3. CDR1 and CDR2 from the germline V gene are MNHEY and SVGAGI.